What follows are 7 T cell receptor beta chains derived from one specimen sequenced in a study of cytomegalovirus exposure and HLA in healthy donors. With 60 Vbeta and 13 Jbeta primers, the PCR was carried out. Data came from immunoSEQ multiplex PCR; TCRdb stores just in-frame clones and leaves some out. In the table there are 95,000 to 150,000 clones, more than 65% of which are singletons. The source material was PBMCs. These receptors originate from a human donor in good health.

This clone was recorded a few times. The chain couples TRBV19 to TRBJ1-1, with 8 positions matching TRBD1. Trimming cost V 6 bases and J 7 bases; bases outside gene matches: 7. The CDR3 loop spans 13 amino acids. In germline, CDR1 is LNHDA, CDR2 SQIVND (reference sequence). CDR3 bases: TGTGCCAGTAGCCGGACAGGGATGGGTGAAGCTTTCTTT. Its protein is CASSRTGMGEAFF.

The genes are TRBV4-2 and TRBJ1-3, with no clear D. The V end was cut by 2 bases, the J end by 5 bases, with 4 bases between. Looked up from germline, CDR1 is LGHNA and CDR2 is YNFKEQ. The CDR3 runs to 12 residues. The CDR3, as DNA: TGTGCCAGCAGCCAATCTAGAAACACCATATATTTT. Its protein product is CASSQSRNTIYF.

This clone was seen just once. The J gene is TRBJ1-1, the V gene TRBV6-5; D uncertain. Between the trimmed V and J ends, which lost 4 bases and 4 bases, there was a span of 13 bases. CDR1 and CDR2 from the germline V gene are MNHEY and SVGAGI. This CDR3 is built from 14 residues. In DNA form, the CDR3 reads TGTGCCAGCAGTTCCCCCACAAGATCCACTGAAGCTTTCTTT. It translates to CASSSPTRSTEAFF.

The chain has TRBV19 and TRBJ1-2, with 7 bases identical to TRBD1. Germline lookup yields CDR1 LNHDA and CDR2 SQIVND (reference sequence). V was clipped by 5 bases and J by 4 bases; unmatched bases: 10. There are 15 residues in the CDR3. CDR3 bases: TGTGCCAGTAGTGACGACAGGGAGTTCGTCTATGGCTACACCTTC. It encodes CASSDDREFVYGYTF.

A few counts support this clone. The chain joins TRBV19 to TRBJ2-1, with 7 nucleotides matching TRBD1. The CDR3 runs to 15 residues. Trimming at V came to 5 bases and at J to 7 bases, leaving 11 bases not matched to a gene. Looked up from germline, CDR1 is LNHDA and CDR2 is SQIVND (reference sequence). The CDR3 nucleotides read TGTGCCAGTAGTGTGGGACAGCTGGGAAGGAATGAGCAGTTCTTC. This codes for CASSVGQLGRNEQFF.

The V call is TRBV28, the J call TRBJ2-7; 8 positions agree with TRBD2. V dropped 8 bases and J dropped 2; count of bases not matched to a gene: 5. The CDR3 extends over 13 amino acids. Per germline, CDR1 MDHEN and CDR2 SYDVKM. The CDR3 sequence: CASGLASPYEQYF. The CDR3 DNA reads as TGTGCCAGCGGACTAGCCTCACCCTACGAGCAGTACTTC. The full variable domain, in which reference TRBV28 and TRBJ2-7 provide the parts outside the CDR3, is DVKVTQSSRYLVKRTGEKVFLECVQDMDHENMFWYRQDPGLGLRLIYFSYDVKMKEKGDIPEGYSVSREKKERFSLILESASTNQTSMYLCASGLASPYEQYFGPGTRLTVT.

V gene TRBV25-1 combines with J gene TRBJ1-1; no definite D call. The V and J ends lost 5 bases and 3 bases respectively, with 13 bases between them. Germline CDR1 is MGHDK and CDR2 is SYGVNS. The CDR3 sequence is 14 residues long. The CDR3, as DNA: TGTGCCAGCAGTACCTCTAACCGGGACACTGAAGCTTTCTTT. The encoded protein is CASSTSNRDTEAFF.